This T cell receptor beta chain derives from a study of T cell responses to AZD1222 COVID-19 vaccine. Turning to this clone: The antigen is not known.

Notes on the study in general: Dominant at 160-218 and 743-854, vaccine-associated CD4 TCRs also spanned spike. White British ancestry dominated among donors, who included more females, and clonal diversity was possibly underestimated.

Profiled with immunoSEQ multiplex PCR; TCRdb holds only in-frame clones, not every one. This table holds about 140,000 clones, around 94% found once. This CDR3 has 15 amino acids. V dropped 1 base and J dropped 1 base, with 10 bases sitting between them. Germline V gene sequence: CDR1 SGHAT, CDR2 FQNNGV. The TCR sequence derives from an adult who had recovered from COVID-19. J is TRBJ1-1 and V is TRBV11-2; D is unresolved. This material consisted of peripheral blood, taken after recovery from COVID-19. The CDR3 region is CASSLGDPGNTEAFF. The CDR3 bases are TGTGCCAGCAGCTTAGGCGATCCGGGGAACACTGAAGCTTTCTTT.